The subject of this entry is one TCR beta chain. Antigen unknown. In germline, CDR1 is SGHAT, CDR2 FQNNGV. The length of the CDR3 is 15 residues. V dropped 5 bases and J dropped 4 bases, with 17 bases sitting between them. TCRdb itself ran the reads through MiXCR, one entry per CDR3 protein. In the table there are 550,000 to 700,000 distinct CDR3 sequences, 40% of which are singletons. The data were obtained in a study of T cell repertoires in cytomegalovirus infection. Study-level information: Shared public TCR beta signatures pointed to both CMV infection and a matching HLA type.

Here the sequenced sample was cultured PBMCs, taken from culture after CMV antigen stimulation. V is TRBV11-2 and J is TRBJ2-5; the D is unclear. The source of this sequence is a human donor in good health (CMV status not recorded). Some clones in this sample may be carry-over from other donors' samples. The CDR3 reads CASSPTWASGETQYF. In DNA, the CDR3 is TGTGCCAGCAGCCCCACGTGGGCTTCCGGAGAGACCCAGTACTTC.